The 27 T cell receptor beta chains below all came from one sample that was sequenced in a study of graft-versus-host responses after intestinal transplantation. Clones were read by immunoSEQ multiplex PCR, and TCRdb kept only the in-frame ones, dropping some. The sample carries more than 20,000 clones, roughly 83% recorded once. The source was PBMCs, collected 28 days after intestinal transplant. The receptors originated from a human patient who received an intestinal transplant, so some T cells may come from the graft donor.

The J gene is TRBJ1-2, the V gene TRBV6-5; D is ambiguous. Germline assignment: CDR1 MNHEY and CDR2 SVGAGI. CDR3 length: 14 amino acids. V lost 0 bases to trimming and J lost 1 base, with 6 bases between them. The CDR3 loop is CASSYSPDNYGYTF. In DNA form, the CDR3 reads TGTGCCAGCAGTTACTCCCCGGATAACTATGGCTACACCTTC.

The chain is built from TRBV6-5 and TRBJ2-2; TRBD1 is a possible D gene (5 bases). V shed 8 bases and J shed 0 bases, with 13 bases lying between them. The V gene's germline CDR1 is MNHEY and CDR2 SVGAGI. The CDR3 is 15 amino acids. The CDR3 coding sequence is TGTGCCAGCTCTAGGGAAGGGGCGAACACCGGGGAGCTGTTTTTT. It encodes CASSREGANTGELFF.

The chain couples TRBV5-6 to TRBJ1-2, with a weak D call TRBD1 (5 bases). Germline lookup yields CDR1 SGHDT and CDR2 YYEEEE. V gave up 0 bases and J gave up 5 bases, with 14 bases separating them. The CDR3 runs to 15 residues. CDR3 sequence: CASSLAGSRAYGYTF. CDR3 nucleotide sequence: TGTGCCAGCAGCTTGGCAGGGAGCAGGGCTTATGGCTACACCTTC.

This sequence joins TRBV29-1 and TRBJ1-1, with D possibly TRBD1 on 5 matching bases. The CDR3 contains 10 residues. Germline CDR1 SQVTM, CDR2 ANQGSEA. As DNA, the CDR3 is TGCGGGGCCCTAAACACTGAAGCTTTCTTT. It yields the protein CGALNTEAFF.

This clone was counted once. The CDR3 region is CASSQRRNTEAFF. The CDR3 bases are TGTGCCAGCAGCCAAAGACGGAACACTGAAGCTTTCTTT. The J gene is TRBJ1-1, the V gene TRBV7-3, with unresolved D. Germline CDR1 and CDR2: SGHTA and FQGTGA. V gave up 5 bases and J gave up 1 base, with 8 bases separating them. The CDR3 loop spans 13 amino acids.

The V gene is TRBV7-6, the J gene TRBJ1-1; D remains unclear. The CDR3 loop spans 15 amino acids. In germline, CDR1 is SGHVS, CDR2 FNYEAQ. The ends were cut back, 2 bases at V and 2 bases at J, with 12 bases in the middle. The CDR3: CASSLFLEKNTEAFF. The CDR3 bases are TGTGCCAGCAGCTTATTCTTGGAAAAAAACACTGAAGCTTTCTTT.

This chain's CDR3 is CASSFTSGRINEQFF. CDR3 coding DNA: TGTGCCAGCAGTTTTACTAGCGGGAGGATCAATGAGCAGTTCTTC. V gene TRBV6-5 combines with J gene TRBJ2-1, with 12 bases that match TRBD2. CDR1 and CDR2 from the germline V gene are MNHEY and SVGAGI. Unmatched junction bases numbered 4, after V lost 4 bases and J lost 6 bases. This CDR3 region has 15 residues.

The CDR3 loop is CASSLDGETQYF. CDR3 bases: TGTGCCAGCAGCTTAGACGGGGAGACCCAGTACTTC. The V call is TRBV7-8, the J call TRBJ2-5, with no clear D. The germline V gene has CDR1 SGHVS and CDR2 FQNEAQ. V was pared by 1 base and J by 5 bases, with 5 bases between. This CDR3 is 12 amino acids long.

The chain couples TRBV28 to TRBJ2-5; TRBD2 matches 9 bases. Germline V CDR1 and CDR2: MDHEN, SYDVKM. V lost 4 bases and J lost 5; bases outside the gene matches: 2. The CDR3 loop spans 13 amino acids. The CDR3 sequence: CASSSGLAETQYF. In nucleotides, the CDR3 is TGTGCCAGCAGTTCTGGACTAGCGGAGACCCAGTACTTC.

V and J are TRBV9 and TRBJ2-4; no reliable D call. V dropped 3 bases and J dropped 0 bases, with 13 bases sitting between them. CDR1 is SGDLS, CDR2 YYNGEE, per germline. The CDR3 extends over 16 amino acids. DNA for the CDR3: TGTGCCAGCAGCGAAACAGAAACCCTAGCCAAAAACATTCAGTACTTC. Protein product: CASSETETLAKNIQYF.

This clone has just one count. The rearrangement links TRBV29-1 to TRBJ2-2, with no clear D. CDR1 and CDR2 from the germline V gene are SQVTM and ANQGSEA. Trimming cost V 2 bases and J 4 bases, with 14 bases left between them. The CDR3 length is 15 residues. Here the CDR3 reads CSVELGSSVTGELFF. CDR3 sequence (DNA): TGCAGCGTTGAATTGGGGTCGTCCGTCACCGGGGAGCTGTTTTTT.

This rearrangement joins TRBV5-1 to TRBJ2-7, with D hard to call. The V end was cut by 2 bases, the J end by 0 bases, with 6 bases between. Germline V gives CDR1 SGHRS, CDR2 YFSETQ. There are 13 residues in the CDR3. DNA of the CDR3: TGCGCCAGCAGCTTCGGCCACTCCTACGAGCAGTACTTC. It codes for CASSFGHSYEQYF.

The V gene is TRBV2, the J gene TRBJ1-6, with 9 bases aligning to TRBD1. The J segment lost 7 bases and the V segment lost 5 bases, leaving 3 bases of the junction unmatched. Per the germline V gene, CDR1 is SNHLY and CDR2 is FYNNEI. The CDR3 runs to 14 residues. The CDR3 DNA reads TGTGCCAGCAGTTTCGGACAGGGGAATTCACCCCTCCACTTT. Translation gives CASSFGQGNSPLHF.

The genes are TRBV15 and TRBJ2-7; 7 bases fit TRBD1. Looked up from germline, CDR1 is LNHNV and CDR2 is YYDKDF (reference sequence). The CDR3 contains 14 residues. The junction had 2 bases not matched to a gene; V was cut back by 3 bases and J by 0 bases. The CDR3 here is CATSRDRLSYEQYF. Here the CDR3 DNA reads TGTGCCACCAGCAGGGACAGGCTCTCCTACGAGCAGTACTTC.

The chain couples TRBV7-3 to TRBJ2-2, with TRBD2 as a possible D gene (6 bases). Germline CDR1 and CDR2: SGHTA and FQGTGA. Trimming removed 2 bases at V and 6 bases at J, with 10 bases between. The CDR3 covers 14 residues. CDR3 nucleotide sequence: TGTGCCAGCAGCTTAGGAGGGGACGCCGGGGAGCTGTTTTTT. Translated: CASSLGGDAGELFF.

This chain links TRBV11-1 with TRBJ2-7, with D possibly being TRBD1 or TRBD2 (5 bases each). CDR1 and CDR2 (germline): SGHAT, FQDESV (reference sequence). With 4 bases removed from V and 3 bases from J, the gap between germline ends came to 16 bases. CDR3 length equals 15 residues. The CDR3 protein is CASSYPGLGFYEQYF. The CDR3 DNA reads as TGTGCCAGCAGCTATCCGGGGCTGGGGTTCTACGAGCAGTACTTC.

The rearrangement joins TRBV5-4 to TRBJ2-4; 8 nucleotides agree with TRBD1. V lost 7 bases to trimming and J lost 2 bases; unmatched junction nucleotides: 5. Germline V lookup: CDR1 SGHNT, CDR2 YYREEE (reference sequence). The CDR3 loop spans 14 amino acids. This CDR3 reads CASQDRASKNIQYF. CDR3 nucleotides: TGTGCCAGCCAGGACAGGGCGTCCAAAAACATTCAGTACTTC.

The gene calls are TRBV19 and TRBJ1-6; the D gene is possibly TRBD1 (5 bases). With 4 bases removed from V and 0 bases from J, the gap between germline ends came to 7 bases. Germline CDR1 and CDR2: LNHDA and SQIVND (reference sequence). This CDR3 comprises 15 residues. CDR3: CASSTGSSYNSPLHF. The CDR3 coding sequence is TGTGCCAGTAGTACAGGGAGCTCCTATAATTCACCCCTCCACTTT.

The rearrangement joins TRBV13 to TRBJ2-7; no clear D. V was cut by 0 bases and J by 1 base, with 16 bases left in between. Germline V CDR1 and CDR2: PRHDT, FYEKMQ (reference sequence). The CDR3 is made up of 17 amino acids. CDR3 amino acids: CASSLGYAAIGSYEQYF. In DNA form, the CDR3 reads TGTGCCAGCAGCTTAGGTTACGCAGCGATCGGATCCTACGAGCAGTACTTC. The full variable domain, in which reference TRBV13 and TRBJ2-7 provide the parts outside the CDR3, is AAGVIQSPRHLIKEKRETATLKCYPIPRHDTVYWYQQGPGQDPQFLISFYEKMQSDKGSIPDRFSAQQFSDYHSELNMSSLELGDSALYFCASSLGYAAIGSYEQYFGPGTRLTVT.

The chain couples TRBV9 to TRBJ1-1, with D unresolved. Trimming stripped 0 bases from V and 0 bases from J, with 9 bases between. There are 15 residues in the CDR3. Per the germline V gene, CDR1 is SGDLS and CDR2 is YYNGEE. The CDR3: CASSVDGEMNTEAFF. CDR3 nucleotide sequence: TGTGCCAGCAGCGTAGATGGGGAGATGAACACTGAAGCTTTCTTT.

The rearrangement uses TRBV5-1 and TRBJ2-5, with a possible D match to TRBD2 (7 bases). CDR3 length: 13 residues. The germline gives CDR1 SGHRS, CDR2 YFSETQ. V was clipped by 6 bases and J by 1 base, with 10 bases between them. DNA for the CDR3: TGCGCCAGCAACGGGGGGCTCCAAGAGACCCAGTACTTC. Translating it yields CASNGGLQETQYF.

The chain has TRBV11-2 and TRBJ2-7, with D perhaps matching TRBD2 (6 bases). The germline gives CDR1 SGHAT, CDR2 FQNNGV. V was clipped by 5 bases and J by 0 bases, with 20 bases between them. The CDR3 covers 17 residues. CDR3 loop: CASSPGGRGLNSYEQYF. In DNA form, the CDR3 reads TGTGCCAGCAGCCCAGGAGGTCGGGGACTTAACTCCTACGAGCAGTACTTC.

The chain uses TRBV5-1 and TRBJ2-5; TRBD1 matches 7 bases. V shed 0 bases, J shed 1 base, and the junction held 3 bases outside the gene matches. In germline, CDR1 is SGHRS, CDR2 YFSETQ. This CDR3 is 15 amino acids long. CDR3 bases: TGCGCCAGCAGCTTGGGGGGACAGCCCCAAGAGACCCAGTACTTC. Amino acid sequence: CASSLGGQPQETQYF.

This clone turned up a few times. The chain employs TRBV11-3 and TRBJ2-7, with TRBD2 matching 11 bases. The CDR3 contains 19 residues. Looked up from germline, CDR1 is SGHNT and CDR2 is YENEEA. Losses at the gene ends were 0 bases for V and 3 bases for J; bases not matched to a gene: 13. CDR3 bases: TGTGCCAGCAGCTTAGACAACCCTGAGACTAGCGGGGTTTTCTACGAGCAGTACTTC. Protein: CASSLDNPETSGVFYEQYF.

The J gene is TRBJ2-3, the V gene TRBV5-4; 13 bases map to TRBD2. Germline loops: CDR1 SGHNT, CDR2 YYREEE (reference sequence). The CDR3 is 16 amino acids. V lost 3 bases, J lost 3 bases, and 4 bases stayed unmatched. The chain's CDR3 is CASSSWTSGRTDTQYF. The CDR3 nucleotides are TGTGCCAGCAGCTCGTGGACTAGCGGGAGAACAGATACGCAGTATTTT. Full variable domain (missing parts from reference TRBV5-4 and TRBJ2-3): ETGVTQSPTHLIKTRGQQVTLRCSSQSGHNTVSWYQQALGQGPQFIFQYYREEENGRGNFPPRFSGLQFPNYSSELNVNALELDDSALYLCASSSWTSGRTDTQYFGPGTRLTVL.

J is TRBJ1-1 and V is TRBV5-6; tentative D call: TRBD1 (6 bases). The CDR3 contains 14 residues. V was shortened by 0 bases and J by 5 bases, with 11 bases between the two germline ends. CDR1 is SGHDT and CDR2 is YYEEEE in the germline V gene. The CDR3 DNA sequence: TGTGCCAGCAGCTTGGTGGGGGCCGGGACTGAAGCTTTCTTT. Translated, it gives CASSLVGAGTEAFF.

This rearrangement joins TRBV6-5 to TRBJ2-1; perhaps TRBD1 as D (6 bases). Trimming removed 0 bases from V and 6 bases from J, with 12 bases in between. The CDR3 runs 15 residues. The germline V gene has CDR1 MNHEY and CDR2 SVGAGI. The CDR3 DNA reads TGTGCCAGCAGTTACTCAGGGGGACCTCTCAATGAGCAGTTCTTC. Encoded protein: CASSYSGGPLNEQFF.